This T cell receptor (beta chain) appears in the sequencing data of a study of blood T cell repertoires in COVID-19. As for the study in general: The United States, Italy and Spain provided the acute and convalescent COVID-19 samples. In each case, the material was cDNA or gDNA derived from T cells, B-cell-depleted T cells, or PBMCs.

This CDR3 spans 16 amino acids. V was pared by 3 bases and J by 8 bases, with 15 bases of the junction left unmatched. Per germline, CDR1 SNHLY and CDR2 FYNNEI. Study processing details: Amplification with reference gene primers provided the estimates of nucleated cell counts. Data came from immunoSEQ multiplex PCR; TCRdb stores just in-frame clones and leaves some out. Clone size and V and J calls were adopted from that table, with D and trimming inferred from the DNA. The table records 18,000 or so clones, around nine tenths of them present only once. The clonotype comes from a man aged 40-50 years with active COVID-19. The V and J genes are TRBV2 and TRBJ1-2, with 7 positions matching TRBD1. The sample comprised peripheral blood. The CDR3 region has the DNA TGTGCCAGCAGTGAGACAGGGTCTGGACGAGCGTCAGGCTACACCTTC. As protein: CASSETGSGRASGYTF.